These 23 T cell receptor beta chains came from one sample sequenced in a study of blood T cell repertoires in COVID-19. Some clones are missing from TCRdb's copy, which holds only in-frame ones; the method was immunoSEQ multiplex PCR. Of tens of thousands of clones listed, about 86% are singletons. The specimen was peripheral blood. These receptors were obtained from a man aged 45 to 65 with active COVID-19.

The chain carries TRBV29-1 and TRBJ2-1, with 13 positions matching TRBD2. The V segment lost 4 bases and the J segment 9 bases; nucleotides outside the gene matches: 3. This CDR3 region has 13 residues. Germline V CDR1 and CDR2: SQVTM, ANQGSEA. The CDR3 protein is CSVVTSGGGEQFF. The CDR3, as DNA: TGCAGCGTTGTCACTAGCGGGGGGGGTGAGCAGTTCTTC.

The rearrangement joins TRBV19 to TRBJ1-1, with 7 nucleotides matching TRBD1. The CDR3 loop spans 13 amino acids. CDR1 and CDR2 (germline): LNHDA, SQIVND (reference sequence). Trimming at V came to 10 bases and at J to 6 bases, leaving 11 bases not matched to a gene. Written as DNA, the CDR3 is TGTGCCACGACGAGACAGGGTTTGTCTGAAGCTTTCTTT. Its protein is CATTRQGLSEAFF.

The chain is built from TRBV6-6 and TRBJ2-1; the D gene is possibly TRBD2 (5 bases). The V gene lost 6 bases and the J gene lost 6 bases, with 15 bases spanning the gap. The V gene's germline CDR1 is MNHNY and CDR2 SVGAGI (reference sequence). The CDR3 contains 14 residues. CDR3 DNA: TGTGCCAGCAGGGACTCGGGTTCAGGCAATGAGCAGTTCTTC. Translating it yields CASRDSGSGNEQFF.

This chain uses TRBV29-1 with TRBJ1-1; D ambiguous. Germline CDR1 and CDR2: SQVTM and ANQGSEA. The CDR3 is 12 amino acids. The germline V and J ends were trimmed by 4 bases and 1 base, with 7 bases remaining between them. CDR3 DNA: TGCAGCGTTGGGCGGCCGAACACTGAAGCTTTCTTT. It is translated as CSVGRPNTEAFF.

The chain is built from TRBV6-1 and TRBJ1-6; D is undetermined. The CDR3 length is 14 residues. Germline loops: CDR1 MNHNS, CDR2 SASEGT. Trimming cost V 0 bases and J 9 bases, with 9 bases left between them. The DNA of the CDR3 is TGTGCCAGCAGTGAAGCTAGCAATGGTTCACCCCTCCACTTT. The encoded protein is CASSEASNGSPLHF.

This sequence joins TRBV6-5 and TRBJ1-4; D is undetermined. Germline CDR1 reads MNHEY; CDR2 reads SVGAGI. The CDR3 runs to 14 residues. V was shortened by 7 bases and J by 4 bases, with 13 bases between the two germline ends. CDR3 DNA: TGTGCCAGCACCCCTGGAGGCTTTAATGAAAAACTGTTTTTT. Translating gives CASTPGGFNEKLFF.

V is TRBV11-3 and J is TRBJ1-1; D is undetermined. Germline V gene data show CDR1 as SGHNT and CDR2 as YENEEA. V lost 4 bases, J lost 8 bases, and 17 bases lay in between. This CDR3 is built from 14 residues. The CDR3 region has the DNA TGTGCCAGCAGCTCTATTCGAAAGTCGCCCGAAGCTTTCTTT. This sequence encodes CASSSIRKSPEAFF. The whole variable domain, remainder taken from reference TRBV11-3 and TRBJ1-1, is EAGVVQSPRYKIIEKKQPVAFWCNPISGHNTLYWYLQNLGQGPELLIRYENEEAVDDSQLPKDRFSAERLKGVDSTLKIQPAELGDSAVYLCASSSIRKSPEAFFGQGTRLTVV.

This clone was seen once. The DNA for the CDR3 is TGTGCCACCAGTGCCAGCAGGGGGCTCGGCTATGGCTACACCTTC. It encodes CATSASRGLGYGYTF. J is TRBJ1-2 and V is TRBV24-1; TRBD1 aligns across 8 bases. CDR3 length: 15 amino acids. Trimming took 5 bases from V and 4 from J; bases not matched to a gene: 8. Germline loops: CDR1 KGHDR, CDR2 SFDVKD.

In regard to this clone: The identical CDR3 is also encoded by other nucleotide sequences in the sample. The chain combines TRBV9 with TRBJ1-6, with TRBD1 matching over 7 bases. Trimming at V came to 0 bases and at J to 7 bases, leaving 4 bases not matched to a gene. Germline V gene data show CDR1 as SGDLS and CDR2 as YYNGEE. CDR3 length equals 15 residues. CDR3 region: CASSVGGRGNSPLHF. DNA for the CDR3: TGTGCCAGCAGCGTAGGAGGCAGGGGGAATTCACCCCTCCACTTT.

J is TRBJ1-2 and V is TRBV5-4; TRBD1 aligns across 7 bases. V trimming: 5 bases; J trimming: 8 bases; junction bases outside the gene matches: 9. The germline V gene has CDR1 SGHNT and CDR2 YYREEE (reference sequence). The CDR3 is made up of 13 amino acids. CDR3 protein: CASRQGQGGGYTF. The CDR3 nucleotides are TGTGCCAGCAGACAAGGCCAGGGGGGAGGCTACACCTTC. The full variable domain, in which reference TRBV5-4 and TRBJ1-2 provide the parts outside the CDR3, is ETGVTQSPTHLIKTRGQQVTLRCSSQSGHNTVSWYQQALGQGPQFIFQYYREEENGRGNFPPRFSGLQFPNYSSELNVNALELDDSALYLCASRQGQGGGYTFGSGTRLTVV.

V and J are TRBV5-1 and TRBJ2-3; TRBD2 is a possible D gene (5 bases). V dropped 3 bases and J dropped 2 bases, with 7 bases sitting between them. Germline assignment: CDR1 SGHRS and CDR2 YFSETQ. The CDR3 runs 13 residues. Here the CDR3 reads CASSSGDTDTQYF. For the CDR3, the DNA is TGCGCCAGCAGCTCCGGGGACACAGATACGCAGTATTTT. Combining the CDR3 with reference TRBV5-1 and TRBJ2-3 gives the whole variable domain KAGVTQTPRYLIKTRGQQVTLSCSPISGHRSVSWYQQTPGQGLQFLFEYFSETQRNKGNFPGRFSGRQFSNSRSEMNVSTLELGDSALYLCASSSGDTDTQYFGPGTRLTVL.

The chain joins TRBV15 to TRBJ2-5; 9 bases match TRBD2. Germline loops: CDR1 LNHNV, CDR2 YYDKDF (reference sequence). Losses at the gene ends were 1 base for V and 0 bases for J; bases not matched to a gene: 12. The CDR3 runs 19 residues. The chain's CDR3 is CATSRGVVVGGGDQETQYF. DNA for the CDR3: TGTGCCACCAGCAGAGGTGTGGTAGTGGGCGGGGGGGACCAAGAGACCCAGTACTTC.

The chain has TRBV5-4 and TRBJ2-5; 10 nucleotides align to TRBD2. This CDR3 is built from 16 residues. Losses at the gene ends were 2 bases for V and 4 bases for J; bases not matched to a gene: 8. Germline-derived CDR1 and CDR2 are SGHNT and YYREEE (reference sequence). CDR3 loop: CASSLPSGGPGETQYF. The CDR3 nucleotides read TGTGCCAGCAGCTTACCTAGCGGGGGCCCGGGAGAGACCCAGTACTTC.

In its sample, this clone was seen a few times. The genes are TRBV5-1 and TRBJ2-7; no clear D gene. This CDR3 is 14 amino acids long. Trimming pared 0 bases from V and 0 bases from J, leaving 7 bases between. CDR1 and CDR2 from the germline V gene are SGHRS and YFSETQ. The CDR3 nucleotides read TGCGCCAGCAGCTTGGAATCCAACTCCTACGAGCAGTACGTC. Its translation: CASSLESNSYEQYV.

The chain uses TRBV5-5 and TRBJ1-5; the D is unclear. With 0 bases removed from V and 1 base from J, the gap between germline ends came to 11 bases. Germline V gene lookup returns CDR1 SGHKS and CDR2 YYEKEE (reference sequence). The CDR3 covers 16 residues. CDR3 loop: CASSLDGGLSNQPQHF. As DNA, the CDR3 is TGTGCCAGCAGCTTGGATGGAGGGTTGAGCAATCAGCCCCAGCATTTT.

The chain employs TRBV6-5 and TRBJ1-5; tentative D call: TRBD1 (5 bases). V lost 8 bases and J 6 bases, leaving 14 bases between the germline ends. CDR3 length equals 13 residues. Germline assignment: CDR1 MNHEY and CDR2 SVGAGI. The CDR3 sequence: CASGTVRGQPQHF. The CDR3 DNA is TGTGCCAGCGGGACTGTAAGGGGTCAGCCCCAGCATTTT.

This chain's CDR3 is CASSGAVWGNTEAFF. CDR3 in DNA: TGTGCCAGCAGCGGAGCGGTATGGGGTAACACTGAAGCTTTCTTT. V is TRBV9 and J is TRBJ1-1; D is unclear. The germline gives CDR1 SGDLS, CDR2 YYNGEE. Trimming took 3 bases from V and 2 from J, leaving 14 bases between them. The CDR3 has 15 residues.

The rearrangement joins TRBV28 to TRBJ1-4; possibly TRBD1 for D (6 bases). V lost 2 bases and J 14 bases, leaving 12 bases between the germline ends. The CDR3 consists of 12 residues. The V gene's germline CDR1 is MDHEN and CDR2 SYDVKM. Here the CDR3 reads CASSLGGRGLFF. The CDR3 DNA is TGTGCCAGCAGTTTAGGGGGGAGGGGGCTGTTTTTT.

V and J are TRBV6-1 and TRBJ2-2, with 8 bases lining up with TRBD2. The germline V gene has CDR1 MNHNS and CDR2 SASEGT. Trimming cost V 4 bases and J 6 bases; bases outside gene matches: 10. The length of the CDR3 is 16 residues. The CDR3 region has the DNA TGTGCCAGCAGTGTTTCTTTGAAGCGGGAGTCCGGGGAGCTGTTTTTT. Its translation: CASSVSLKRESGELFF.

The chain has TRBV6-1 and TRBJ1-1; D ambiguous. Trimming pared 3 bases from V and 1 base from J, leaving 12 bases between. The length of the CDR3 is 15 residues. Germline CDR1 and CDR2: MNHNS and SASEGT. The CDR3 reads CASSDTEGPNTEAFF. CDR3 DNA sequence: TGTGCCAGCAGTGATACCGAGGGCCCGAACACTGAAGCTTTCTTT.

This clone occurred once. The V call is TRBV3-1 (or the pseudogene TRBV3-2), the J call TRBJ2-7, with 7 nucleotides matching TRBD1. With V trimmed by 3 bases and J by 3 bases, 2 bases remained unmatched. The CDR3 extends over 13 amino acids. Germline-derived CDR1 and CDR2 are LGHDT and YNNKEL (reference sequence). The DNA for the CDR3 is TGTGCCAGCAGCCATACAGGGGTCTACGAGCAGTACTTC. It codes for CASSHTGVYEQYF.

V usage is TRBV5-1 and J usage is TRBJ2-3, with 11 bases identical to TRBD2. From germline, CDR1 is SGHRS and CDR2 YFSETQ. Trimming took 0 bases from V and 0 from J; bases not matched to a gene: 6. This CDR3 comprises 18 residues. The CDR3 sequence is CASSLELAGGHSTDTQYF. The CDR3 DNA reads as TGCGCCAGCAGCTTGGAATTAGCGGGAGGGCACAGCACAGATACGCAGTATTTT. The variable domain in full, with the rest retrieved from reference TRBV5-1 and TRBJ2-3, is KAGVTQTPRYLIKTRGQQVTLSCSPISGHRSVSWYQQTPGQGLQFLFEYFSETQRNKGNFPGRFSGRQFSNSRSEMNVSTLELGDSALYLCASSLELAGGHSTDTQYFGPGTRLTVL.

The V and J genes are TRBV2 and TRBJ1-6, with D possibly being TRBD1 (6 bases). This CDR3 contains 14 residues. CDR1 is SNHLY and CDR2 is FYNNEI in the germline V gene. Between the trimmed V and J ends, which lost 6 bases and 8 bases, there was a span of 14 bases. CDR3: CASRNRASDSPLHF. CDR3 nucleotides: TGTGCCAGCAGGAACAGGGCGTCTGATTCACCCCTCCACTTT. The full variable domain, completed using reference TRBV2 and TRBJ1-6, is EPEVTQTPSHQVTQMGQEVILRCVPISNHLYFYWYRQILGQKVEFLVSFYNNEISEKSEIFDDQFSVERPDGSNFTLKIRSTKLEDSAMYFCASRNRASDSPLHFGNGTRLTVT.